This entry features one TCR beta chain sequence. The specificity of this receptor is unknown. The sample holds no much larger clone one base away, and base qualities are not on file. The data derive from a study of PD-L1 blockade in urothelial cancer (dated 2017 in TCRdb). A note on the overall study: Every patient began therapy at some point between 2013 and 2015 and was given atezolizumab 1,200 mg intravenously every 3 weeks. An exploratory multi-omic analysis was conducted of the somatic, immune and clinical correlates of response to PD-L1 blockade with atezolizumab in urothelial cancer. Durable clinical benefit was achieved by nine patients and was not achieved by 20 patients. Durable clinical benefit was defined as a progression-free survival longer than 6 months, and TCR features were additionally tested against progression-free survival and overall survival. Blood samples yielded a median of around 140,000 T cells and roughly 83,000 unique TCRs, with median clonality approximately 0.08. TCR sequencing covered pretreatment tumor samples and matched, serially collected peripheral blood taken before and after atezolizumab treatment. An ECOG performance status of 0 or 1 was recorded for the patients, and 0 to 3 prior chemotherapy regimens had been received by the patients. About 85% of the 29 patients were males with bladder-origin urothelial cancer, and 18 of 29 reported a prior smoking history. Pretreatment blood TCR-seq was available for twenty-nine patients, at least one posttreatment blood collection was obtained for around 25 patients, and tumor TCR-seq was available for around 25 patients. Whole exome sequencing and RNA sequencing of pretreatment tumors were performed alongside TCR sequencing in the same patients. Blood samples were analyzed at two time points: 3 weeks after treatment start (second dose) and 6 weeks after treatment start.

To estimate absolute template abundance from read counts, synthetic TCR analog templates were spiked into each PCR. TCRbeta CDR3 regions were amplified from genomic DNA with bias-controlled V and J gene primers using the immunoSEQ assay. Sequencing of rearranged TCRbeta segments was performed at approximately 20X coverage. Under the source paper's analysis protocol: Clustering was used to correct sequencing errors, and CDR3s were annotated against IMGT to assign V, D and J genes. Out-of-frame and stop-codon sequences were excluded, and only productive TCRbeta rearrangements were used in downstream analyses. To compute clonality, Shannon entropy was normalized by the log of the number of unique productive sequences and then subtracted from one. Clones differing between time points or between blood and tumor were identified by Fisher's exact test with Benjamini-Hochberg correction at adjusted p below 0.01. TCRdb provides this immuneACCESS table in a form limited to in-frame rearrangements. Some clones are lacking; in checked studies, under half of them reflect an unresolved V gene, and why the rest are absent is not known. Clonal size and the V and J genes are those of that table, whereas D and trimming came from the DNA. The sample includes 40,000 to 60,000 clones, with under 90% observed a single time. The leading ten clones occupy approximately 3% of the sample.

Relative to germline, V is 0 bases shorter and J is 8 bases shorter, with 6 bases between their ends. The CDR3 starts with the cysteine, ends with the phenylalanine, and has 12 residues. The sequence is cut down to CDR3 DNA, 36 bases in frame from base 1. The germline V gene (reference sequence) gives CDR1 as SGHNT and CDR2 as YYREEE. The research as a whole found: At 3 weeks after the start of treatment, tumor-associated TCR clones in peripheral blood had expanded more in patients with durable benefit (n of about 22, p = 0.022). Because the sample size was small (n = 29) and many of the analyses were exploratory, the results are meant to be hypothesis-generating. Improved progression-free and overall survival was associated with having pretreatment peripheral blood TCR clonality below the median.

What the time point label conveys for this sample: pretreatment peripheral blood. A cohort of about 27 patients with locally advanced or metastatic urothelial carcinoma, treated at Memorial Sloan Kettering on a trial protocol, was included. Peripheral blood mononuclear cells were collected pretreatment and during treatment, with between 1 and 8 total time points obtained per patient. The Qiagen DNeasy Blood extraction kit was used to purify genomic DNA from total PBMCs and tumor samples. Collected pretreatment and during treatment, PBMCs were isolated and stored as previously described. The sequence is built from TRBV5-4 and TRBJ2-1; the D gene assignment is ambiguous. Sample: PBMCs, taken around atezolizumab (anti-PD-L1) treatment. The sequence derives from a man between 70 and 80 years old with urothelial cancer. The CDR3 amino acid sequence is: CASSLERDEQFF. The nucleotide sequence reads TGTGCCAGCAGCTTGGAACGGGATGAGCAGTTCTTC.